This entry lists 9 T cell receptor beta chains sequenced from one sample in a study of cytomegalovirus exposure and HLA in healthy donors. PCR involved 60 Vbeta and 13 Jbeta primers. Only in-frame clones appear in the TCRdb table, and some are missing; sequencing was by immunoSEQ multiplex PCR. The sample contains 150,000 to 200,000 clones, approximately 67% of which appear only once. The specimen was PBMCs. The source of these receptors is a woman aged 18-29 years in good health and CMV-seropositive.

This rearrangement joins TRBV10-1 to TRBJ2-3, with TRBD1 as a possible D gene (6 bases). This CDR3 is built from 15 residues. The V gene's germline CDR1 is WNHNN and CDR2 SYGVQD (reference sequence). V gave up 0 bases and J gave up 10 bases, with 17 bases separating them. The CDR3 protein is CASSESLSQEGAQYF. DNA for the CDR3: TGCGCCAGCAGTGAGTCGCTATCTCAAGAGGGGGCGCAGTATTTT.

The rearrangement joins TRBV25-1 to TRBJ2-7, with D perhaps TRBD2 (7 bases). Germline CDR1 is MGHDK and CDR2 is SYGVNS. Trimming removed 1 base from V and 7 bases from J, with 14 bases in between. The CDR3 loop spans 14 amino acids. The CDR3 bases are TGTGCCAGCAGTGAATGGGGGGGGCGAAGAGAGCAGTACTTC. It translates to CASSEWGGRREQYF.

This clone has only a few counts. The CDR3 sequence: CASSGSRYEQYF. The CDR3 nucleotides are TGTGCCAGCAGTGGTTCTAGGTACGAGCAGTACTTC. The chain combines TRBV25-1 with TRBJ2-7; D call uncertain. Trimming took 4 bases from V and 4 from J, leaving 8 bases between them. Per germline, CDR1 MGHDK and CDR2 SYGVNS. This CDR3 is built from 12 residues.

This clone was counted once. The chain combines TRBV7-3 with TRBJ1-1, with D possibly being TRBD1 (5 bases). Per germline, CDR1 SGHTA and CDR2 FQGTGA. The V end was cut by 5 bases, the J end by 0 bases, with 13 bases between. The CDR3 is made up of 15 amino acids. In nucleotides, the CDR3 is TGTGCCAGCAGCCCCCAGGGACTGATGAACACTGAAGCTTTCTTT. Protein: CASSPQGLMNTEAFF. Combining the CDR3 with reference TRBV7-3 and TRBJ1-1 gives the whole variable domain GAGVSQTPSNKVTEKGKYVELRCDPISGHTALYWYRQSLGQGPEFLIYFQGTGAADDSGLPNDRFFAVRPEGSVSTLKIQRTERGDSAVYLCASSPQGLMNTEAFFGQGTRLTVV.

This clone was recorded a few times. This chain uses TRBV6-5 with TRBJ1-2, with TRBD1 matching over 8 bases. Germline trimming cut 6 bases from V and 4 bases from J; bases unmatched to any gene: 7. The germline CDR1 and CDR2 sequences are MNHEY and SVGAGI. This CDR3 has 14 amino acids. CDR3 sequence: CASRMGQAFYGYTF. The CDR3 DNA follows: TGTGCCAGCAGAATGGGACAGGCCTTCTATGGCTACACCTTC.

CDR3 nucleotide sequence: TGTGCCAGCACCACGAGCTTTGTGGGACAGGGGGCGAACAGCTACGAGCAGTACTTC. This sequence encodes CASTTSFVGQGANSYEQYF. V usage is TRBV7-9 and J usage is TRBJ2-7; 12 positions agree with TRBD1. From germline, CDR1 is SEHNR and CDR2 FQNEAQ (reference sequence). The CDR3 runs to 19 residues. Trimming removed 7 bases from V and 3 bases from J; junction bases left unmatched: 19.

The chain is built from TRBV10-3 and TRBJ1-4; weak D call: TRBD1 (6 bases). This CDR3 region has 12 residues. Germline CDR1 and CDR2: ENHRY and SYGVKD. The V gene lost 10 bases and the J gene lost 5 bases, with 11 bases spanning the gap. CDR3 sequence: CATGQPNEKLFF. In DNA, the CDR3 is TGTGCCACCGGACAGCCAAATGAAAAACTGTTTTTT.

This clone has just a few counts. V gene TRBV23-1 combines with J gene TRBJ1-5, with 9 bases matching TRBD1. TRBV23-1 qualifies as an ORF whose function is uncertain. The CDR3 runs to 16 residues. The J segment lost 6 bases and the V segment lost 4 bases, leaving 10 bases of the junction unmatched. The CDR3 sequence is CASSPLVGTGFQPQHF. The CDR3 region has the DNA TGCGCCAGCAGTCCCCTCGTGGGGACAGGGTTTCAGCCCCAGCATTTT.

The chain has TRBV10-1 and TRBJ2-1; TRBD2 matches at 14 bases. Trimming at V came to 4 bases and at J to 7 bases, leaving 6 bases not matched to a gene. Germline V gives CDR1 WNHNN, CDR2 SYGVQD (reference sequence). There are 16 residues in the CDR3. The CDR3 nucleotides are TGCGCCAGCAGTGTCGGGACTAGCGGGAGTTTAAATGAGCAGTTCTTC. It encodes CASSVGTSGSLNEQFF.